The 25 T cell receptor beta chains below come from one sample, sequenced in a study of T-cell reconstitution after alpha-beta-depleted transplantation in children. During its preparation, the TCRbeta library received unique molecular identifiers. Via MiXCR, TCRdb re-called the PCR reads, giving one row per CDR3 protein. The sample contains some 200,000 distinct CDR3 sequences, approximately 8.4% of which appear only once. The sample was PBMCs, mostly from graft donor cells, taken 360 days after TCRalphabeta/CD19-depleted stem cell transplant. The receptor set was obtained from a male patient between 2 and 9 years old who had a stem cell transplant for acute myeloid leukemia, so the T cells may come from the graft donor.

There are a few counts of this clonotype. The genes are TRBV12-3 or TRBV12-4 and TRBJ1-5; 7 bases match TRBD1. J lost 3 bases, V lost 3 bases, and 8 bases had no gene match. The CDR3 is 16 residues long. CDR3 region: CASSLGDRALNQPQHF. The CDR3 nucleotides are TGTGCCAGCAGTTTGGGAGACAGGGCACTCAATCAGCCCCAGCATTTT.

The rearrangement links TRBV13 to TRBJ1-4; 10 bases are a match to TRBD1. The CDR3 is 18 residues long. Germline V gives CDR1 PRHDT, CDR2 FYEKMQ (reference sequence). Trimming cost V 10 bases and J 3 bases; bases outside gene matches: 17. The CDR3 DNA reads TGTGCCATGGGCCCCCGGGACAGGGGAGTTAAGGCTAATGAAAAACTGTTTTTT. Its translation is CAMGPRDRGVKANEKLFF. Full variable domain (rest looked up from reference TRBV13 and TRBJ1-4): AAGVIQSPRHLIKEKRETATLKCYPIPRHDTVYWYQQGPGQDPQFLISFYEKMQSDKGSIPDRFSAQQFSDYHSELNMSSLELGDSALYFCAMGPRDRGVKANEKLFFGSGTQLSVL.

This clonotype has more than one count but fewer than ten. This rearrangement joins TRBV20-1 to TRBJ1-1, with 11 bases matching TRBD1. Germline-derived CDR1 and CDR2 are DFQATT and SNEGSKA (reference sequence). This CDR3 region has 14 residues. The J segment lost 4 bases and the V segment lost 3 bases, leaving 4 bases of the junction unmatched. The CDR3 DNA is TGCAGTGCTAGGAGGGGACAGGGGGGCACTGAAGCTTTCTTT. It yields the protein CSARRGQGGTEAFF.

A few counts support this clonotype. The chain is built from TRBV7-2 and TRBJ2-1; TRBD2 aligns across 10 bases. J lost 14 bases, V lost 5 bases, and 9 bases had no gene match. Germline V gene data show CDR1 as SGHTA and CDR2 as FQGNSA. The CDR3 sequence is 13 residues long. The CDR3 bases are TGTGCCAGCAGCCTGGCTACTAGCGGGAAGGAGTTCTTC. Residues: CASSLATSGKEFF.

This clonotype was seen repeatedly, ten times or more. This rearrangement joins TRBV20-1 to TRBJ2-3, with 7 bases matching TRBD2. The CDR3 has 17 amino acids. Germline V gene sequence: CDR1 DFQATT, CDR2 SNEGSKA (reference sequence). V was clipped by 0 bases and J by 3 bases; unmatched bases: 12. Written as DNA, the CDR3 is TGCAGTGCTAGAGAGCCGGGGGGACCCAAGGGGACAGATACGCAGTATTTT. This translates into CSAREPGGPKGTDTQYF.

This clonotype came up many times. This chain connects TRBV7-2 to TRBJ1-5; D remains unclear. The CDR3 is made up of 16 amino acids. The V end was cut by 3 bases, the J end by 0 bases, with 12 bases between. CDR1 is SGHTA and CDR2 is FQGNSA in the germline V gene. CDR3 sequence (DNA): TGTGCCAGCAGCTTTTCCGTTCATAATAGCAATCAGCCCCAGCATTTT. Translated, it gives CASSFSVHNSNQPQHF.

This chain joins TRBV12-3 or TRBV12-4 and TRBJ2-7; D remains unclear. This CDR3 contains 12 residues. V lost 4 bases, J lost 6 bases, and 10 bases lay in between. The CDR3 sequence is CASSSTRGEQYF. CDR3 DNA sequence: TGTGCCAGCAGTTCGACAAGAGGCGAGCAGTACTTC.

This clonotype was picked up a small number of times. Written as DNA, the CDR3 is TGTGCCAGCGCCTTCGACGAGACCCAGTACTTC. This codes for CASAFDETQYF. This sequence joins TRBV6-2 or TRBV6-3 and TRBJ2-5; no definite D call. The germline V gene encodes CDR1 MNHEY and CDR2 SVGEGT. CDR3 length: 11 amino acids. The ends were cut back, 8 bases at V and 5 bases at J, with 9 bases in the middle.

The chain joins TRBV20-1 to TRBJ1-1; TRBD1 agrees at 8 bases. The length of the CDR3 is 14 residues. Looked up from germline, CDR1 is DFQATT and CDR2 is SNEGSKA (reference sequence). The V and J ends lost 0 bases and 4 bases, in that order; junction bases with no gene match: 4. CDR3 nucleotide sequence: TGCAGTGCTAGAGAATCACAGGGGGGCACTGAAGCTTTCTTT. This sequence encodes CSARESQGGTEAFF.

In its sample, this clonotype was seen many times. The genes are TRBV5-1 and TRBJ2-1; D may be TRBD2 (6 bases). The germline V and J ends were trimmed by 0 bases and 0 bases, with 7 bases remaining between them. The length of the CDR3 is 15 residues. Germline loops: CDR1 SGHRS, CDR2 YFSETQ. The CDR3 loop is CASSLVGGSYNEQFF. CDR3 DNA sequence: TGCGCCAGCAGCTTGGTGGGGGGCTCCTACAATGAGCAGTTCTTC.

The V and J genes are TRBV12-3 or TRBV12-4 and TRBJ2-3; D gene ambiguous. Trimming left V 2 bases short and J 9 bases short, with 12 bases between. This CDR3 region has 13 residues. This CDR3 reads CASSLRWVETQYF. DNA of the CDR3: TGTGCCAGCAGTTTACGATGGGTAGAAACGCAGTATTTT.

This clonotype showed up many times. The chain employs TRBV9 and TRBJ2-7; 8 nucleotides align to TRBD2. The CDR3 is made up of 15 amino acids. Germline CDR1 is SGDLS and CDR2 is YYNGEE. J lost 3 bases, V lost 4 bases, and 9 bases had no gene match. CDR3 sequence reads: CASSTRASGHYEQYF. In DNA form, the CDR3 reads TGTGCCAGCAGCACTCGGGCTAGCGGGCACTACGAGCAGTACTTC.

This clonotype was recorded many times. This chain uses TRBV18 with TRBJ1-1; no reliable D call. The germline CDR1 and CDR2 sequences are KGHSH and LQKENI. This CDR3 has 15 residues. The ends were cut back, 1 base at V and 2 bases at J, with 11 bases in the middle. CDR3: CASSPLSGVNTEAFF. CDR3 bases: TGTGCCAGCTCACCACTCTCTGGGGTTAACACTGAAGCTTTCTTT.

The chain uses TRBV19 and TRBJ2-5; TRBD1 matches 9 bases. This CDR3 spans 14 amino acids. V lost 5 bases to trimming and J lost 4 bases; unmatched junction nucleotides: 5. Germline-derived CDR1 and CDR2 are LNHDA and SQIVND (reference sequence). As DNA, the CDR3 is TGTGCCAGTAGTGTCGGACAGGGGATAGAGACCCAGTACTTC. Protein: CASSVGQGIETQYF.

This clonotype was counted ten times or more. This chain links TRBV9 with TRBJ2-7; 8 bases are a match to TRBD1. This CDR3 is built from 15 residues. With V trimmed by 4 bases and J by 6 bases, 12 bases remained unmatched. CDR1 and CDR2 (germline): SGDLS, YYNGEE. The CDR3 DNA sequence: TGTGCCAGCAGCCCCCTAGGGCAGGGGGCGTCCGAGCAGTACTTC. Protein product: CASSPLGQGASEQYF.

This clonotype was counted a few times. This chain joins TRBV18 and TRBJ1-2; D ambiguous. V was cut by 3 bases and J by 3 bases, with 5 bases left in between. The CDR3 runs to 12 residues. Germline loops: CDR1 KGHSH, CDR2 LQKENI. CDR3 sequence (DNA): TGTGCCAGCTCACCCGGAGACTATGGCTACACCTTC. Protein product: CASSPGDYGYTF.

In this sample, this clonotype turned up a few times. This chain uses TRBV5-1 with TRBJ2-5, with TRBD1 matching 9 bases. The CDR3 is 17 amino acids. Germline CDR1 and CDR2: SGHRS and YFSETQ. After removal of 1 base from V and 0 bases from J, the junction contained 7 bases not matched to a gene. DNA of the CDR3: TGCGCCAGCAGCTTGCCGGTAGGGACAGGGTACCAAGAGACCCAGTACTTC. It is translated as CASSLPVGTGYQETQYF.

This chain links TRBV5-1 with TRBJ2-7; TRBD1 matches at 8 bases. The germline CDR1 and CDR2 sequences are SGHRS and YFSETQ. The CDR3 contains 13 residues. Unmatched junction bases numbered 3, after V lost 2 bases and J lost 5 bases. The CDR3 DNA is TGCGCCAGCAGCTTCCAGGGGGCGGACGAGCAGTACTTC. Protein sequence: CASSFQGADEQYF. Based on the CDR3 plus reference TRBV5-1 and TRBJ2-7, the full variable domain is KAGVTQTPRYLIKTRGQQVTLSCSPISGHRSVSWYQQTPGQGLQFLFEYFSETQRNKGNFPGRFSGRQFSNSRSEMNVSTLELGDSALYLCASSFQGADEQYFGPGTRLTVT.

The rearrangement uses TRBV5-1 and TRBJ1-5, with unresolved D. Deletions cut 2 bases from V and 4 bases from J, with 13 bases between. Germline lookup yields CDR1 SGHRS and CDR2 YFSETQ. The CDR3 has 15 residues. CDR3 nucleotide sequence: TGCGCCAGCAGCTTACGAAGCGGCAGAAATCAGCCCCAGCATTTT. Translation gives CASSLRSGRNQPQHF. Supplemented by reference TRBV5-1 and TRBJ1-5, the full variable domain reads KAGVTQTPRYLIKTRGQQVTLSCSPISGHRSVSWYQQTPGQGLQFLFEYFSETQRNKGNFPGRFSGRQFSNSRSEMNVSTLELGDSALYLCASSLRSGRNQPQHFGDGTRLSIL.

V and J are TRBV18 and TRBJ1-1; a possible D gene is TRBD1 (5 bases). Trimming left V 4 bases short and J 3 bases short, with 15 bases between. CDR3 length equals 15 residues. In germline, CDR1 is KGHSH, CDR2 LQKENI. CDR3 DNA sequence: TGTGCCAGCTCACTTATGACACAACAGGACACTGAAGCTTTCTTT. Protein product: CASSLMTQQDTEAFF.

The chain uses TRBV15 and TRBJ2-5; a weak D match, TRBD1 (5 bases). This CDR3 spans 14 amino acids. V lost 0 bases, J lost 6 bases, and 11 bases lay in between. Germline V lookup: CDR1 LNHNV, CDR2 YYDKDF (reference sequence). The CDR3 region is CATSRDLGVQTQYF. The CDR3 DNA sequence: TGTGCCACCAGCAGAGATTTAGGGGTACAGACCCAGTACTTC.

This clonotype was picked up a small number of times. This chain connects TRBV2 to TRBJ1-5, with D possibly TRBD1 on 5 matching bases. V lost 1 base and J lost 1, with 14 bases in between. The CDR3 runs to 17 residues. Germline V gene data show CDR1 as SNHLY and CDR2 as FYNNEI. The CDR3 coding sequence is TGTGCCAGCAGTGAAGGTCTGGGACTGAAAAGCAATCAGCCCCAGCATTTT. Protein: CASSEGLGLKSNQPQHF.

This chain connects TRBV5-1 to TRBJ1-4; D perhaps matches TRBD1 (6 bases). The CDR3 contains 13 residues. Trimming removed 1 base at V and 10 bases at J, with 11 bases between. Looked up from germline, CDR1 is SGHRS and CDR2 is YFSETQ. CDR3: CASSLRGGAKLFF. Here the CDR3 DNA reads TGCGCCAGCAGCTTGCGAGGGGGGGCAAAACTGTTTTTT.

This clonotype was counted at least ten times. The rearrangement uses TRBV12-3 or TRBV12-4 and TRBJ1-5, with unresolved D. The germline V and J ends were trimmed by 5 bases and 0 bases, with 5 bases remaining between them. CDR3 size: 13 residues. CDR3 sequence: CASSKNSNQPQHF. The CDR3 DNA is TGTGCCAGCAGTAAAAATAGCAATCAGCCCCAGCATTTT.

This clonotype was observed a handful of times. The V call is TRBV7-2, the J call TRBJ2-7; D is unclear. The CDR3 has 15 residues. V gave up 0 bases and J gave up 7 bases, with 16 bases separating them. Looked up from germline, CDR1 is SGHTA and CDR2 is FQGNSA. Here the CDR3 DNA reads TGTGCCAGCAGCTTAGCGTTAAGGAGCTATAGTGAGCAGTACTTC. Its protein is CASSLALRSYSEQYF.